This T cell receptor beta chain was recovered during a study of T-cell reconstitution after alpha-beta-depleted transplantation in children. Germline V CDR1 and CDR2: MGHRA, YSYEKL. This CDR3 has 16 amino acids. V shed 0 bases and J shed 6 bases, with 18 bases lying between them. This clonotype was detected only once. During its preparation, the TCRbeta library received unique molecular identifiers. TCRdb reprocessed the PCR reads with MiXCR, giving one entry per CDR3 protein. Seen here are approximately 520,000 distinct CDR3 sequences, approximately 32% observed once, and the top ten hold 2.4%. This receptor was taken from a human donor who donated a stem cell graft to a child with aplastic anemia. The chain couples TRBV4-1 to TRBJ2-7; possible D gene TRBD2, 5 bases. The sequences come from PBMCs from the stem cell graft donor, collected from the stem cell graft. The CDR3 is CASSQDWLVRGFEQYF. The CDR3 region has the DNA TGCGCCAGCAGCCAAGATTGGCTAGTCCGGGGTTTCGAGCAGTACTTC.